The clone carrying this TCR beta chain was counted a few times. As yet, its antigen is unknown. This specimen comes from a study of blood T cells in healthy people across ages. Findings and limits, study-wide: TCR beta diversity per million T cells fell roughly linearly with age. The study found more naive CD4+ cells and higher diversity in long-lived than aged donors.

V lost 0 bases and J lost 4, with 21 bases in between. The germline V gene has CDR1 SGHRS and CDR2 YFSETQ. The CDR3 contains 18 residues. Individuals who donated were healthy Caucasians from Russia aged 6 to 90. The authors ran a second PCR of about 7 to 11 cycles using a sample-barcoded 5' primer and a J-beta primer mix. Every molecule of cDNA carried a tag from a template-switch adaptor with 12 random nucleotides. MiXCR was run by TCRdb on the 5' RACE reads, yielding one entry per CDR3 protein. The table has fewer than 1,000,000 distinct CDR3 sequences, about half seen once. The rearrangement uses TRBV5-1 and TRBJ2-3; D remains unclear. The sequencing input was blood. The source is a man older than 75 in good health. CDR3: CASSLAGWNTLYADTQYF. The CDR3 coding sequence is TGCGCCAGCAGCTTGGCCGGTTGGAACACCTTGTACGCAGATACGCAGTATTTT.